A selection of T cell receptor beta chains follows, all from one sample in a study of blood T cell repertoires in COVID-19. Clones were sequenced by immunoSEQ multiplex PCR, and TCRdb holds only the in-frame ones, with some missing. The repertoire holds 310,000 or so clones, with around 88% as singletons. The sample taken for sequencing was PBMCs or T cells enriched from blood (not recorded which). The receptor source for this set is a woman aged 35 to 49 who had recovered from COVID-19. CDR3s leave out the opening cysteine and the closing phenylalanine or tryptophan. The order of the fields is V gene, J gene, clone size, CDR3 protein. The size entry is marked missing in some rows and otherwise reads once, few, many or a size class.

V gene: TRBV30; J gene: TRBJ2-5; clone size: .; CDR3 protein: AWSAPGLQETQY
V gene: TRBV7-9; J gene: TRBJ2-1; clone size: .; CDR3 protein: ATAGSAYNEQF
V gene: TRBV2; J gene: TRBJ1-4; clone size: .; CDR3 protein: ASRELRGRDEKLF
V gene: TRBV3-1/TRBV3-2; J gene: TRBJ2-7; clone size: .; CDR3 protein: ASSRMGQGAQY
V gene: TRBV5-1; J gene: TRBJ1-3; clone size: .; CDR3 protein: ASRGSGGNTIY
V gene: TRBV27; J gene: TRBJ2-7; clone size: .; CDR3 protein: ASSLVQGALEQY
V gene: TRBV11-2; J gene: TRBJ2-7; clone size: .; CDR3 protein: ASSTGLAGLYEQY
V gene: TRBV27; J gene: TRBJ2-5; clone size: .; CDR3 protein: ASSPSYRPGTSGRETQY
V gene: TRBV2; J gene: TRBJ1-5; clone size: .; CDR3 protein: ASTESGGGQPQH
V gene: TRBV6-5; J gene: TRBJ2-3; clone size: .; CDR3 protein: ASRLGGFSTDTQY
V gene: TRBV28; J gene: TRBJ2-3; clone size: .; CDR3 protein: ASSFGGITDTQY
V gene: TRBV7-2; J gene: TRBJ2-5; clone size: .; CDR3 protein: ASSVQGANTETQY
V gene: TRBV13; J gene: TRBJ1-1; clone size: .; CDR3 protein: ASSLTTDRFTEAF
V gene: TRBV19; J gene: TRBJ1-1; clone size: .; CDR3 protein: AIKGDTEAF
V gene: TRBV7-6; J gene: TRBJ1-4; clone size: .; CDR3 protein: ASGLEGEKLF
V gene: TRBV7-3; J gene: TRBJ2-5; clone size: .; CDR3 protein: ASSSEGGWGETQY
V gene: TRBV27; J gene: TRBJ2-2; clone size: once; CDR3 protein: ASSLTAGTGNTGELF
V gene: TRBV9; J gene: TRBJ2-1; clone size: once; CDR3 protein: ASSVVGDGVLVEQF
V gene: TRBV4-1; J gene: TRBJ1-4; clone size: .; CDR3 protein: ASSQDTGTANEKLF
V gene: TRBV5-1; J gene: TRBJ1-2; clone size: .; CDR3 protein: ASSLAGTGAGYGYT
V gene: TRBV7-3; J gene: TRBJ2-7; clone size: once; CDR3 protein: ASSLNPVSYEQY
V gene: TRBV6-6; J gene: TRBJ2-2; clone size: .; CDR3 protein: ASSQLGKRARGSGTGELF
V gene: TRBV6-2/TRBV6-3; J gene: TRBJ1-2; clone size: .; CDR3 protein: ASSTNRGSTYGYT
V gene: TRBV7-6; J gene: TRBJ2-7; clone size: few; CDR3 protein: ASSKLAAGSYEQY
V gene: TRBV9; J gene: TRBJ2-3; clone size: few; CDR3 protein: ASSVRPGLHTDTQY
V gene: TRBV13; J gene: TRBJ2-7; clone size: .; CDR3 protein: ASSKDRGIYEQY
V gene: TRBV2; J gene: TRBJ2-7; clone size: .; CDR3 protein: ASTKETGISYEQY
V gene: TRBV7-6; J gene: TRBJ1-1; clone size: .; CDR3 protein: ASSSMPGQWRNTEAF
V gene: TRBV10-1; J gene: TRBJ2-1; clone size: .; CDR3 protein: ASSAAEASSYNEQF
V gene: TRBV19; J gene: TRBJ1-2; clone size: .; CDR3 protein: ASSIAHRWGYGYT
V gene: TRBV28; J gene: TRBJ1-6; clone size: .; CDR3 protein: ATSGTGYNSPLH
V gene: TRBV19; J gene: TRBJ1-2; clone size: .; CDR3 protein: ASSRTGGIYGYT
V gene: TRBV7-3; J gene: TRBJ2-5; clone size: .; CDR3 protein: ASSFSGTETQY
V gene: TRBV28; J gene: TRBJ2-5; clone size: .; CDR3 protein: ASSLESRETQY
V gene: TRBV28; J gene: TRBJ2-7; clone size: .; CDR3 protein: ASPPPGRAVLEQY
V gene: TRBV30; J gene: TRBJ1-2; clone size: .; CDR3 protein: AWSGQGIANYGYT
V gene: TRBV19; J gene: TRBJ2-6; clone size: once; CDR3 protein: ASSKRLAGHSGANVLT
V gene: TRBV6-1; J gene: TRBJ1-5; clone size: .; CDR3 protein: ASSDPLLSILGQNNQPQH
V gene: TRBV4-1; J gene: TRBJ2-3; clone size: .; CDR3 protein: ASSQTGQGASDTQY
V gene: TRBV9; J gene: TRBJ2-2; clone size: .; CDR3 protein: ASSVGPGRRTGELF
V gene: TRBV19; J gene: TRBJ1-3; clone size: .; CDR3 protein: ASRMTGGGNTIY
V gene: TRBV29-1; J gene: TRBJ2-5; clone size: once; CDR3 protein: SVGTTEETQY
V gene: TRBV7-8; J gene: TRBJ2-2; clone size: .; CDR3 protein: ASSLGGDYYTGELF
V gene: TRBV7-9; J gene: TRBJ2-6; clone size: .; CDR3 protein: ASNLKGREAGANVLT
V gene: TRBV2; J gene: TRBJ1-1; clone size: .; CDR3 protein: ASSSDRNTEAF
V gene: TRBV28; J gene: TRBJ2-7; clone size: .; CDR3 protein: ASSGQGFEQY
V gene: TRBV19; J gene: TRBJ1-5; clone size: .; CDR3 protein: ATSYPGQPQH
V gene: TRBV18; J gene: TRBJ2-2; clone size: .; CDR3 protein: ASSLKQGNTGELF